Included here is one T cell receptor beta chain sequence, with context. No antigen is known for it. 60 Vbeta and 13 Jbeta primers were used in PCR. Clones were read by immunoSEQ multiplex PCR, and TCRdb kept only the in-frame ones, dropping some. The table has 200,000 to 250,000 clones, 70% to 85% seen once. The data were obtained in a study of cytomegalovirus exposure and HLA in healthy donors. Study background: A data release that came early held approximately 92 million unique TCRs from HLA-typed donors.

The CDR3 is 18 amino acids. The donors (healthy individuals) were bone marrow donors. Notes on the study in general: With later analysis, a missense DCLRE1C variant became linked to TCR beta V- and J-gene trimming. The study recorded 150 to 200 TCR beta chains that were cytomegalovirus-associated.

This receptor was identified in a girl aged 2-15 years in good health and CMV-seronegative. The sequenced material came from PBMCs. J is TRBJ2-1 and V is TRBV21-1; the table's D call, TRBD2, has no DNA check behind it. TRBV21-1 is a pseudogene locus. The CDR3 loop reads CASSMKGERGFSYNEQFF. The CDR3 DNA reads TGTGCCAGCAGCATGAAGGGGGAGCGGGGCTTTTCCTACAATGAGCAGTTCTTC.